This TCR beta chain was captured in a study of blood T cell repertoires in COVID-19. Repertoires were generated with immunoSEQ multiplex PCR, while TCRdb's copy carries only in-frame clones and drops some. The sample lists about 220,000 clones, roughly 80% occurring once. The CDR3 consists of 17 residues. CDR1 is SEHNR, CDR2 FQNEAQ, per germline (reference sequence). V shed 4 bases and J shed 0 bases, with 18 bases lying between them. Clinical history as reported by participants underpinned cohort assignment. The chain couples TRBV7-9 to TRBJ1-1, with D possibly matching TRBD1 (5 bases). Specimen: PBMCs or T cells enriched from blood (not recorded which). The sequence was obtained from a woman in her forties with acute COVID-19. CDR3 loop: CASSSKSWGVLNTEAFF. The CDR3 region has the DNA TGTGCCAGCAGCTCGAAATCCTGGGGGGTCTTGAACACTGAAGCTTTCTTT.